The 27 T cell receptor beta chains below come from one sample, sequenced in a study of post-analysis software for immune sequencing data (dated by TCRdb to the mid-2010s). On the study overall, not on this receptor specifically: Patients showed significantly higher frequencies than controls for roughly 5 TRBV segments, among them TRBV5-6, TRBV5-1 and TRBV20-1.

These TCRs are of unknown antigen specificity. To prepare the library, PCR was applied. The listed sequencing device is Illumina HiSeq 2500. To reduce PCR and sequencing biases, unique molecular identifiers were incorporated into the TCR beta cDNA libraries. TCRdb took the public reads, trimmed them with fastp at Q25, ran MiXCR for clone calling and kept in-frame beta chains. Every entry covers one CDR3 protein and lists the most common genes and DNA from its rows. This sample is represented by 820,000 or so distinct CDR3 sequences; roughly 50% of them were singletons. The top ten constitute about 4.8% of the sample. Sequencing used blood. The receptors were gathered from a girl between 10 and 17 years old with multiple sclerosis.

The chain has TRBV12-3 or TRBV12-4 and TRBJ2-1, with 7 bases lining up with TRBD2. With 5 bases clipped from V and 7 bases from J, the junction kept 11 bases outside the gene matches. This CDR3 spans 15 amino acids. The CDR3 DNA reads as TGTGCCAGCAGTCCCTATAGAGGGAGGGTAAATGAGCAGTTCTTC. This gives the protein CASSPYRGRVNEQFF.

In its sample, this clonotype was seen a few times. The V gene is TRBV11-2, the J gene TRBJ2-5, with no clear D. Germline V gene data show CDR1 as SGHAT and CDR2 as FQNNGV. The CDR3 is 17 amino acids. Trimming took off 9 bases at V and 1 base at J, with 24 bases between the two ends. The CDR3 DNA sequence: TGTGCCAGTTCCACCGGGTTCCGTCCCGGACCCCAAGAGACCCAGTACTTC. It encodes CASSTGFRPGPQETQYF.

CDR3 DNA: TGTGCCAGCAGCGTATCCGACAGGGGGAACACAGATACGCAGTATTTT. Its protein product is CASSVSDRGNTDTQYF. This sequence joins TRBV9 and TRBJ2-3; 9 nucleotides agree with TRBD1. V trimming: 1 base; J trimming: 2 bases; junction bases outside the gene matches: 5. Germline values: CDR1 SGDLS, CDR2 YYNGEE. This CDR3 is 16 amino acids long. Supplemented by reference TRBV9 and TRBJ2-3, the full variable domain reads DSGVTQTPKHLITATGQRVTLRCSPRSGDLSVYWYQQSLDQGLQFLIQYYNGEERAKGNILERFSAQQFPDLHSELNLSSLELGDSALYFCASSVSDRGNTDTQYFGPGTRLTVL.

This clonotype has just one count. The chain links TRBV20-1 to TRBJ2-5; 8 positions agree with TRBD1. V shed 6 bases and J 4 bases; nucleotides not matched to a gene: 7. Germline lookup yields CDR1 DFQATT and CDR2 SNEGSKA (reference sequence). The CDR3 extends over 13 amino acids. CDR3 in DNA: TGCAGTGCACCCACAGGGGGAATAGAGACCCAGTACTTC. It encodes CSAPTGGIETQYF.

The CDR3 loop reads CASRDFQGTRTGELFF. The CDR3 bases are TGTGCCAGCAGAGACTTCCAGGGTACACGAACCGGGGAGCTGTTTTTT. V and J are TRBV5-6 and TRBJ2-2, with D perhaps matching TRBD1 (5 bases). The V and J ends lost 5 bases and 5 bases respectively, with 19 bases between them. Per germline, CDR1 SGHDT and CDR2 YYEEEE. The CDR3 length is 16 residues.

This clonotype was detected a few times. The chain links TRBV20-1 to TRBJ2-3, with unresolved D. The V end lost 2 bases, the J end lost 6 bases, and 15 bases lay between the germline ends. The CDR3 has 14 residues. Germline CDR1 reads DFQATT; CDR2 reads SNEGSKA (reference sequence). Here the CDR3 reads CSARPTRDIDTQYF. The CDR3 DNA follows: TGCAGTGCTAGACCCACCCGCGATATCGATACGCAGTATTTT.

In its sample, this clonotype was seen a few times. This chain uses TRBV12-3 or TRBV12-4 with TRBJ2-5; 13 bases match TRBD2. Trimming took 7 bases from V and 11 from J; bases not matched to a gene: 10. The CDR3 contains 14 residues. CDR3 sequence (DNA): TGTGCCAGCAAACTGGGACTAGCGGGAAGTGAGCAGTACTTC. It translates to CASKLGLAGSEQYF.

The chain joins TRBV10-3 to TRBJ2-5, with 7 positions matching TRBD1. Germline CDR1 is ENHRY and CDR2 is SYGVKD. The V and J ends lost 6 bases and 4 bases, in that order; junction bases with no gene match: 8. The CDR3 runs to 14 residues. The chain's CDR3 is CAIRDSNRGETQYF. CDR3 coding DNA: TGTGCCATCAGGGATTCTAACAGGGGAGAGACCCAGTACTTC.

V and J are TRBV6-1 and TRBJ1-5, with D uncertain. Germline lookup yields CDR1 MNHNS and CDR2 SASEGT. This CDR3 region has 13 residues. The germline V and J ends were trimmed by 2 bases and 5 bases, with 7 bases remaining between them. DNA of the CDR3: TGTGCCAGCAGTGAAATCCGGTATCAGCCCCAGCATTTT. This encodes CASSEIRYQPQHF.

This clonotype was seen just once. This sequence joins TRBV5-1 and TRBJ2-1, with 11 bases lining up with TRBD1. The CDR3 loop spans 15 amino acids. The germline CDR1 and CDR2 sequences are SGHRS and YFSETQ. Trimming took 7 bases from V and 5 from J; bases not matched to a gene: 8. The CDR3 coding sequence is TGCGCCAGCTATCCGGGACAGGGGGGTCACAATGAGCAGTTCTTC. Protein product: CASYPGQGGHNEQFF.

The J gene is TRBJ2-3, the V gene TRBV5-1; TRBD2 aligns across 8 bases. The germline CDR1 and CDR2 sequences are SGHRS and YFSETQ. V was pared by 0 bases and J by 3 bases, with 3 bases of the junction left unmatched. The CDR3 length is 15 residues. CDR3 coding DNA: TGCGCCAGCAGCTTGGTGTTAGCGGGGACAGATACGCAGTATTTT. Amino acids: CASSLVLAGTDTQYF. The whole variable domain, remainder taken from reference TRBV5-1 and TRBJ2-3, is KAGVTQTPRYLIKTRGQQVTLSCSPISGHRSVSWYQQTPGQGLQFLFEYFSETQRNKGNFPGRFSGRQFSNSRSEMNVSTLELGDSALYLCASSLVLAGTDTQYFGPGTRLTVL.

This clonotype has just one count. The chain employs TRBV20-1 and TRBJ2-1; TRBD2 matches 13 bases. V trimming: 8 bases; J trimming: 10 bases; junction bases outside the gene matches: 14. Germline-derived CDR1 and CDR2 are DFQATT and SNEGSKA (reference sequence). There are 15 residues in the CDR3. For the CDR3, the DNA is TGCAGTTGCTTTCGTCCGGGACTAGCGGGATCGGAGCAGTTCTTC. Its translation: CSCFRPGLAGSEQFF.

The CDR3 sequence is CASSEEGSGSGEQYF. CDR3 nucleotide sequence: TGTGCCAGCAGTGAAGAGGGCAGCGGGTCGGGCGAGCAGTACTTC. V gene TRBV25-1 combines with J gene TRBJ2-4; weak D call: TRBD2 (6 bases). TRBJ2-7 explains the end of the DNA better; the J call may be wrong. The germline CDR1 and CDR2 sequences are MGHDK and SYGVNS. This CDR3 is 15 amino acids long.

The chain carries TRBV29-1 and TRBJ2-5; the match to TRBD2 covers 7 bases. Germline V gene sequence: CDR1 SQVTM, CDR2 ANQGSEA. The CDR3 runs 11 residues. Unmatched junction bases numbered 4, after V lost 7 bases and J lost 5 bases. The CDR3 DNA is TGCAGCGGCGGGGGTGGGGAGACCCAGTACTTC. This translates into CSGGGGETQYF.

The chain has TRBV11-2 and TRBJ1-1; no clear D. V dropped 5 bases and J dropped 6 bases, with 13 bases sitting between them. This CDR3 has 13 amino acids. Germline values: CDR1 SGHAT, CDR2 FQNNGV. CDR3 amino acids: CASSPGRWAEAFF. Written as DNA, the CDR3 is TGTGCCAGCAGCCCCGGGCGGTGGGCTGAAGCTTTCTTT.

CDR3 sequence: CASSSGTTNEQFF. The CDR3 bases are TGCGCCAGCAGCTCCGGGACTACTAATGAGCAGTTCTTC. The chain employs TRBV5-1 and TRBJ2-1; 7 nucleotides line up with TRBD2. This CDR3 is built from 13 residues. The V segment lost 3 bases and the J segment 7 bases; nucleotides outside the gene matches: 4. The germline V gene encodes CDR1 SGHRS and CDR2 YFSETQ.

This rearrangement joins TRBV12-3 or TRBV12-4 to TRBJ2-2; TRBD1 agrees at 8 bases. The CDR3 covers 16 residues. With V trimmed by 5 bases and J by 7 bases, 12 bases remained unmatched. The CDR3 is CASSHRTGQGSGELFF. CDR3 nucleotide sequence: TGTGCCAGCAGTCACCGGACAGGGCAAGGGAGCGGGGAGCTGTTTTTT.

The chain joins TRBV7-2 to TRBJ2-7; D tentatively fits TRBD1 or TRBD2 (5 bases each). Germline V lookup: CDR1 SGHTA, CDR2 FQGNSA. CDR3 length: 15 residues. V lost 2 bases and J lost 4, with 15 bases in between. The CDR3 loop is CASSLNVGAAYEQYF. CDR3 nucleotide sequence: TGTGCCAGCAGCTTAAATGTCGGGGCTGCTTACGAGCAGTACTTC.

This chain connects TRBV12-3 or TRBV12-4 to TRBJ1-1; D might be TRBD1 (6 bases). The V gene lost 6 bases and the J gene lost 5 bases, with 19 bases spanning the gap. CDR3 length equals 15 residues. CDR3 sequence: CASRYRGGGPTEAFF. The DNA of the CDR3 is TGTGCCAGCAGATATCGAGGGGGAGGCCCTACTGAAGCTTTCTTT.

This chain links TRBV6-1 with TRBJ2-5; D gene uncertain. This CDR3 is built from 14 residues. The germline CDR1 and CDR2 sequences are MNHNS and SASEGT. The V and J ends lost 5 bases and 5 bases respectively, with 15 bases between them. This CDR3 reads CASSPGPLAETQYF. DNA of the CDR3: TGTGCCAGCAGTCCCGGGCCGTTGGCTGAGACCCAGTACTTC.

J is TRBJ2-1 and V is TRBV20-1, with a possible D match to TRBD2 (6 bases). CDR1 DFQATT and CDR2 SNEGSKA come from the germline V gene (reference sequence). The length of the CDR3 is 18 residues. The V end was cut by 2 bases, the J end by 0 bases, with 20 bases between. The CDR3 DNA reads as TGCAGTGCTAGAACGGCCGGAACTAGGGGAGGCTCCTACAATGAGCAGTTCTTC. This codes for CSARTAGTRGGSYNEQFF.

There are a few counts of this clonotype. The V and J genes are TRBV20-1 and TRBJ2-7; TRBD2 agrees at 8 bases. Trimming removed 1 base from V and 0 bases from J; junction bases left unmatched: 5. CDR1 and CDR2 from the germline V gene are DFQATT and SNEGSKA (reference sequence). The CDR3 is 15 amino acids. The CDR3: CSARGLARLSYEQYF. The CDR3 bases are TGCAGTGCTAGAGGACTAGCGCGCCTCTCCTACGAGCAGTACTTC.

A word on this clonotype: The junction departs from the called germline gene at one end, perhaps through a read error. The rearrangement links TRBV9 to TRBJ2-3; TRBD2 might be the D (5 bases). CDR1 is SGDLS, CDR2 YYNGEE, per germline. The CDR3 totals 15 residues. DNA for the CDR3: TGTGCCAGCAGAGTAGTAGCGACCGGCACAGATACGCAGTATTTT. Encoded protein: CASRVVATGTDTQYF.

This CDR3 reads CSAMRYAGIAEAFF. The CDR3 bases are TGCAGTGCTATGCGTTATGCCGGGATCGCTGAAGCTTTCTTT. V usage is TRBV20-1 and J usage is TRBJ1-1; D uncertain. Between the trimmed V and J ends, which lost 4 bases and 6 bases, there was a span of 18 bases. The CDR3 totals 14 residues. Germline V gene lookup returns CDR1 DFQATT and CDR2 SNEGSKA (reference sequence).

The chain is built from TRBV5-6 and TRBJ1-5, with 8 positions matching TRBD1. Trimming cost V 1 base and J 0 bases; bases outside gene matches: 3. The CDR3 length is 16 residues. Per germline, CDR1 SGHDT and CDR2 YYEEEE. CDR3 DNA: TGTGCCAGCAGCTTGCGGACAGGGCTTAGCAATCAGCCCCAGCATTTT. Amino acids: CASSLRTGLSNQPQHF.

Comments on this clonotype: A much larger clonotype is one base distant, so this may be a read error. This chain uses TRBV29-1 with TRBJ2-1, with D possibly matching TRBD2 (5 bases). The CDR3 totals 12 residues. CDR1 and CDR2 from the germline V gene are SQVTM and ANQGSEA. V was pared by 4 bases and J by 4 bases, with 8 bases between. CDR3 coding DNA: TGCAGCGTTGGGTCGGGGTACAATGAGCAGTTCTTC. Its protein is CSVGSGYNEQFF.

This clonotype has just a few counts. This chain uses TRBV10-3 with TRBJ1-2, with 7 bases that match TRBD1. From germline, CDR1 is ENHRY and CDR2 SYGVKD. This CDR3 is 16 amino acids long. With V trimmed by 0 bases and J by 6 bases, 10 bases remained unmatched. CDR3 nucleotides: TGTGCCATCAGTGAGTCCCGGGACAGAGTAGGACATGGCTACACCTTC. This translates into CAISESRDRVGHGYTF.